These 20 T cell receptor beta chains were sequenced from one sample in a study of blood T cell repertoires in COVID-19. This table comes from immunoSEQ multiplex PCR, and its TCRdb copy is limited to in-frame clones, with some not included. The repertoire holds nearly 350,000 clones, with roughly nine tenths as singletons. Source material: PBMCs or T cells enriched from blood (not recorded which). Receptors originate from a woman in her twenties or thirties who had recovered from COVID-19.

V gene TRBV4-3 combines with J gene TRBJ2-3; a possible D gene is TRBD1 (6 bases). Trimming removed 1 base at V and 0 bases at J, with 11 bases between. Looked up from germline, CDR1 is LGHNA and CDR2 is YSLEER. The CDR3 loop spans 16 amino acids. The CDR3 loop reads CASSQVYDRSTDTQYF. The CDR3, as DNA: TGCGCCAGCAGCCAAGTTTACGACAGGAGCACAGATACGCAGTATTTT.

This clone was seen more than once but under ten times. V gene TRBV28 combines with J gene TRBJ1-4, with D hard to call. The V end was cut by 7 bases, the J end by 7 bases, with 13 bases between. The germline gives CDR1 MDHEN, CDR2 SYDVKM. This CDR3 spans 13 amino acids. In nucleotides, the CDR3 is TGTGCCAGCACTCCTCGTGTCGGTGAAAAACTGTTTTTT. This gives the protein CASTPRVGEKLFF.

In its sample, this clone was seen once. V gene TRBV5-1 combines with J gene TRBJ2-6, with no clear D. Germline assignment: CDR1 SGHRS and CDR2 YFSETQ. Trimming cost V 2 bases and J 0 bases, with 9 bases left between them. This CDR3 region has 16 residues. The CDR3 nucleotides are TGCGCCAGCAGCTTCGAGGCTCCCTCTGGGGCCAACGTCCTGACTTTC. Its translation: CASSFEAPSGANVLTF. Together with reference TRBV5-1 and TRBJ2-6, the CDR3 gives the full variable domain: KAGVTQTPRYLIKTRGQQVTLSCSPISGHRSVSWYQQTPGQGLQFLFEYFSETQRNKGNFPGRFSGRQFSNSRSEMNVSTLELGDSALYLCASSFEAPSGANVLTFGAGSRLTVL.

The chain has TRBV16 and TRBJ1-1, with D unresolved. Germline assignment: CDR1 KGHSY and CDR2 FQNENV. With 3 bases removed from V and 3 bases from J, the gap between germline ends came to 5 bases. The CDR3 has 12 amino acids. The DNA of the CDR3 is TGTGCCAGCAGCCAGAGGTACACTGAAGCTTTCTTT. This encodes CASSQRYTEAFF.

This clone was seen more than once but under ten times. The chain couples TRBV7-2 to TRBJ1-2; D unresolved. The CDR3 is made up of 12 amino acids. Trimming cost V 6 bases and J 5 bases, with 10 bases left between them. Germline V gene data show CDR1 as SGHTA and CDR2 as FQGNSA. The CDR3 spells CASRGGVYGYTF. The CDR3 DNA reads TGTGCCAGCAGGGGCGGGGTTTATGGCTACACCTTC.

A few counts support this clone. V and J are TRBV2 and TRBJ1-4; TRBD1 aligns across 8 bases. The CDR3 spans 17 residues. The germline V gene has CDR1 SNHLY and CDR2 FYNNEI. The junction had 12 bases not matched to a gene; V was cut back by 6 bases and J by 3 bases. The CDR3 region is CASSGFRDRGPNEKLFF. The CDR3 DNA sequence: TGTGCCAGCAGCGGATTCCGAGACAGGGGACCTAATGAAAAACTGTTTTTT. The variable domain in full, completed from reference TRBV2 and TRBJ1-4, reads EPEVTQTPSHQVTQMGQEVILRCVPISNHLYFYWYRQILGQKVEFLVSFYNNEISEKSEIFDDQFSVERPDGSNFTLKIRSTKLEDSAMYFCASSGFRDRGPNEKLFFGSGTQLSVL.

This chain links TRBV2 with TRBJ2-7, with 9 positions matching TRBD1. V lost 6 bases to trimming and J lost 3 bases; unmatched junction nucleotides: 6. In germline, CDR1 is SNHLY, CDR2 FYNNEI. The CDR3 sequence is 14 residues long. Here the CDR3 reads CASSRDREGYEQYF. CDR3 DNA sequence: TGTGCCAGCAGCCGGGACAGGGAGGGCTACGAGCAGTACTTC. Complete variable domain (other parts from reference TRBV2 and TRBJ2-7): EPEVTQTPSHQVTQMGQEVILRCVPISNHLYFYWYRQILGQKVEFLVSFYNNEISEKSEIFDDQFSVERPDGSNFTLKIRSTKLEDSAMYFCASSRDREGYEQYFGPGTRLTVT.

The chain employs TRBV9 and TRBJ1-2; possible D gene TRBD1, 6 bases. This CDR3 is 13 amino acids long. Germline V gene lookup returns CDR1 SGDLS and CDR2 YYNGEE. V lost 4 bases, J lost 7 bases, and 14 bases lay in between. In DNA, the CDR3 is TGTGCCAGCAGCCCTGGGGGCGCGGTTGGCTACACCTTC. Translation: CASSPGGAVGYTF. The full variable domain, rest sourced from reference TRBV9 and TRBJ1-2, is DSGVTQTPKHLITATGQRVTLRCSPRSGDLSVYWYQQSLDQGLQFLIQYYNGEERAKGNILERFSAQQFPDLHSELNLSSLELGDSALYFCASSPGGAVGYTFGSGTRLTVV.

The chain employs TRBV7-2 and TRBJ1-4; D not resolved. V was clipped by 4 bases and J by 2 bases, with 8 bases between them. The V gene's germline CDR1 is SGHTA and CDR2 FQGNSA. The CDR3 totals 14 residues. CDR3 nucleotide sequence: TGTGCCAGCAGCTCGCTGAGCACTAATGAAAAACTGTTTTTT. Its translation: CASSSLSTNEKLFF.

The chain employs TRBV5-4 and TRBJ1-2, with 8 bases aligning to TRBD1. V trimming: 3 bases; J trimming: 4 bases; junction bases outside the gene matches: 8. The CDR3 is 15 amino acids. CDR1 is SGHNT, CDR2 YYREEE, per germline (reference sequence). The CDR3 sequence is CASSSSGGASYGYTF. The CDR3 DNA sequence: TGTGCCAGCAGCTCTTCAGGGGGCGCGAGCTATGGCTACACCTTC. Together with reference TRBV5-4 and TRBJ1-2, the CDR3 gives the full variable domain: ETGVTQSPTHLIKTRGQQVTLRCSSQSGHNTVSWYQQALGQGPQFIFQYYREEENGRGNFPPRFSGLQFPNYSSELNVNALELDDSALYLCASSSSGGASYGYTFGSGTRLTVV.

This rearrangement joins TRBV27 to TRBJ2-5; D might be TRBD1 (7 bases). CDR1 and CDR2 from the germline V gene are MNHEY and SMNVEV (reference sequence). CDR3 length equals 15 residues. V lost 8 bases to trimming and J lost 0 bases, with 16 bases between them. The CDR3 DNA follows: TGTGCCAGCGCGGGACAGTTATCGTACCAAGAGACCCAGTACTTC. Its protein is CASAGQLSYQETQYF.

The CDR3 DNA reads TGTGCCAGCAGTTCCGGGTACAATCAGCCCCAGCATTTT. Translation: CASSSGYNQPQHF. The rearrangement links TRBV28 to TRBJ1-5; D gene uncertain. Germline assignment: CDR1 MDHEN and CDR2 SYDVKM. The CDR3 is 13 amino acids. The V and J ends lost 4 bases and 3 bases respectively, with 7 bases between them.

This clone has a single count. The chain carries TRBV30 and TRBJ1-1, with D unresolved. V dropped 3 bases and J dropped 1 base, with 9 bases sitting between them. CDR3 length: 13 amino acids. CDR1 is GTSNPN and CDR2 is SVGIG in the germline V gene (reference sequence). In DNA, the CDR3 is TGTGCCTGGAGGCGACAAGCGAACACTGAAGCTTTCTTT. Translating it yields CAWRRQANTEAFF.

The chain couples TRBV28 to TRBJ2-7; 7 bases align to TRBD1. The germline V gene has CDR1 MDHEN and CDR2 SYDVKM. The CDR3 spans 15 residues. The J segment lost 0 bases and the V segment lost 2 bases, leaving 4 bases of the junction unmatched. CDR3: CASSLGTAVSYEQYF. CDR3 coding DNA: TGTGCCAGCAGTTTAGGGACAGCGGTCTCCTACGAGCAGTACTTC.

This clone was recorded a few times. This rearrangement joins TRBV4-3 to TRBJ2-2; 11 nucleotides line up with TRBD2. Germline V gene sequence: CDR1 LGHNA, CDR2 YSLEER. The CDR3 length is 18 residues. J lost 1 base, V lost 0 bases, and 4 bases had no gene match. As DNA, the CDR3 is TGCGCCAGCAGCCAAGATCTTGGACTAGCGGGGAACACCGGGGAGCTGTTTTTT. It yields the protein CASSQDLGLAGNTGELFF.

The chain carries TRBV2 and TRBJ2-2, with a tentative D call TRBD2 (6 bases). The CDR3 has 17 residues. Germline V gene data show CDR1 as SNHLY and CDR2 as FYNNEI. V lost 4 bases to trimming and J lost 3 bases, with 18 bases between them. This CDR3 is CASSVFGGVGDTGELFF. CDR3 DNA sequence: TGTGCCAGCAGTGTATTCGGCGGGGTCGGGGACACCGGGGAGCTGTTTTTT.

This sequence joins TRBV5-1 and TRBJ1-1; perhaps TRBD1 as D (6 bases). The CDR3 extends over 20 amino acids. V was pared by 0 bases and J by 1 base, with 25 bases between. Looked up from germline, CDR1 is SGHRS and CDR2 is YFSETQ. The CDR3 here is CASSLDPREFLGAPNTEAFF. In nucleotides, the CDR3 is TGCGCCAGCAGCTTGGACCCCAGGGAGTTTTTGGGGGCCCCGAACACTGAAGCTTTCTTT.

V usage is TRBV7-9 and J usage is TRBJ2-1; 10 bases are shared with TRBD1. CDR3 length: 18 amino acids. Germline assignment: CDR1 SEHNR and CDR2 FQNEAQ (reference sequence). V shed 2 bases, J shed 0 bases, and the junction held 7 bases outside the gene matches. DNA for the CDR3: TGTGCCAGCAGCTTACGGACAGGGGGTCTTAGCTCCTACAATGAGCAGTTCTTC. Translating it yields CASSLRTGGLSSYNEQFF. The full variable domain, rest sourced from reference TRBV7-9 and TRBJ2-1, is DTGVSQNPRHKITKRGQNVTFRCDPISEHNRLYWYRQTLGQGPEFLTYFQNEAQLEKSRLLSDRFSAERPKGSFSTLEIQRTEQGDSAMYLCASSLRTGGLSSYNEQFFGPGTRLTVL.

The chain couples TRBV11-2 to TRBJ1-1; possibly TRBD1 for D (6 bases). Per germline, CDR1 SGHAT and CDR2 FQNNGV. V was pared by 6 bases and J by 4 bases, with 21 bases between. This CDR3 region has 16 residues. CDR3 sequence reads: CASSLLPGTGSTEAFF. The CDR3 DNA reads TGTGCCAGCAGTCTTCTTCCCGGAACAGGGTCCACTGAAGCTTTCTTT. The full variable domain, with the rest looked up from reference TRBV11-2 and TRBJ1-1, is EAGVAQSPRYKIIEKRQSVAFWCNPISGHATLYWYQQILGQGPKLLIQFQNNGVVDDSQLPKDRFSAERLKGVDSTLKIQPAKLEDSAVYLCASSLLPGTGSTEAFFGQGTRLTVV.

The CDR3 spells CASSAPRDKPGNTEAFF. CDR3 sequence (DNA): TGTGCCAGCAGCGCCCCGAGAGATAAGCCGGGGAACACTGAAGCTTTCTTT. This chain joins TRBV9 and TRBJ1-1; unclear D gene. This CDR3 comprises 17 residues. V lost 3 bases and J lost 1, with 19 bases in between. Germline CDR1 is SGDLS and CDR2 is YYNGEE.